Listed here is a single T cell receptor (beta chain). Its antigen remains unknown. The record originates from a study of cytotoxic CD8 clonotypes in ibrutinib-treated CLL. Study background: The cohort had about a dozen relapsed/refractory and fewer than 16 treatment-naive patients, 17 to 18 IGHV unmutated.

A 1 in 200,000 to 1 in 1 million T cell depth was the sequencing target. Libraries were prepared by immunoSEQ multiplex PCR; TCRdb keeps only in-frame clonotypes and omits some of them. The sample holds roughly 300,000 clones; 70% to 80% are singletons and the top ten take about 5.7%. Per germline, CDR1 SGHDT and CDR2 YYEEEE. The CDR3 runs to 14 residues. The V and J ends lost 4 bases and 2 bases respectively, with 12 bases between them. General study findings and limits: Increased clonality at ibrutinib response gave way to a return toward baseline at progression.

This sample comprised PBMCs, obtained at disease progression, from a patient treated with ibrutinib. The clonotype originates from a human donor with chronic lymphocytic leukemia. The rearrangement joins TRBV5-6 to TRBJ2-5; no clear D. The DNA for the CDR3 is TGTGCCAGCAGCATCGTGACAAAACAAGAGACCCAGTACTTC. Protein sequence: CASSIVTKQETQYF.